This T cell receptor beta chain derives from a study of OX40 agonist ivuxolimab in advanced cancers. As for the study in general: Patients enrolled in dose escalation were diagnosed with hepatocellular carcinoma, melanoma, renal cell or head and neck cancer.

Patients were ruled out by autoimmune disease history or systemic immunosuppression. Clones were read by immunoSEQ multiplex PCR, and TCRdb kept only the in-frame ones, dropping some. The sample includes under 35,000 clones, around 76% seen only once; the top ten take 20% to 25%. V lost 0 bases to trimming and J lost 3 bases, with 14 bases between them. The CDR3 spans 16 residues. The germline CDR1 and CDR2 sequences are SGHRS and YFSETQ. The chain joins TRBV5-1 to TRBJ2-3; possibly TRBD1 for D (6 bases). This TCR was sampled from an adult with an advanced solid tumor such as melanoma, head and neck, liver or kidney cancer. The material was CD4+ or CD8+ T cells sorted from blood, obtained in a trial of the OX40 agonist ivuxolimab. In nucleotides, the CDR3 is TGCGCCAGCAGCTTGGCCTTATCAGGGGAAACAGATACGCAGTATTTT. Translated: CASSLALSGETDTQYF.